A single sample is the source of the 14 T cell receptor beta chains below, sequenced in a study of blood T cell repertoires in COVID-19. The method was immunoSEQ multiplex PCR; TCRdb's version includes in-frame clones alone and lacks a portion of them. This table holds about 400,000 clones, 89% found once. Source material: peripheral blood. The receptor source for this set is a man aged 40-49 years with acute or convalescent COVID-19.

This clone was detected a few times. The rearrangement links TRBV4-2 to TRBJ1-2, with a possible D match to TRBD1 (5 bases). Deletions cut 1 base from V and 1 base from J, with 10 bases between. The CDR3 length is 15 residues. Per germline, CDR1 LGHNA and CDR2 YNFKEQ. The CDR3 DNA follows: TGTGCCAGCAGCCAAGCGACAGCCGGTAACTATGGCTACACCTTC. Protein sequence: CASSQATAGNYGYTF.

The genes are TRBV27 and TRBJ1-1, with TRBD1 as a possible D gene (6 bases). V dropped 1 base and J dropped 4 bases, with 10 bases sitting between them. CDR1 MNHEY and CDR2 SMNVEV come from the germline V gene (reference sequence). This CDR3 region has 14 residues. CDR3 amino acids: CASSLFRGATEAFF. CDR3 sequence (DNA): TGTGCCAGCAGTTTATTCCGGGGGGCCACTGAAGCTTTCTTT.

This clone was counted once. The rearrangement links TRBV28 to TRBJ1-4; 8 nucleotides agree with TRBD1. V trimming: 3 bases; J trimming: 6 bases; junction bases outside the gene matches: 12. In germline, CDR1 is MDHEN, CDR2 SYDVKM. There are 17 residues in the CDR3. CDR3: CASSFLWTGLRDEKLFF. In nucleotides, the CDR3 is TGTGCCAGCAGTTTTTTATGGACAGGGCTTCGTGATGAAAAACTGTTTTTT.

The V gene is TRBV2, the J gene TRBJ2-7; D is perhaps TRBD2 (7 bases). V was trimmed by 7 bases and J by 3 bases, leaving 19 bases between them. Per the germline V gene, CDR1 is SNHLY and CDR2 is FYNNEI. The CDR3 extends over 15 amino acids. The CDR3 protein is CASKSGAGQLYEQYF. For the CDR3, the DNA is TGTGCCAGCAAAAGCGGAGCGGGACAACTCTACGAGCAGTACTTC.

The V gene is TRBV30, the J gene TRBJ1-4, with D hard to call. The CDR3 runs to 13 residues. Trimming left V 2 bases short and J 7 bases short, with 11 bases between. The germline gives CDR1 GTSNPN, CDR2 SVGIG (reference sequence). The CDR3 bases are TGTGCCTGGAGTCGGCAGGCGGGTGAAAAACTGTTTTTT. This translates into CAWSRQAGEKLFF.

The rearrangement links TRBV30 to TRBJ2-2, with 9 bases identical to TRBD2. Per germline, CDR1 GTSNPN and CDR2 SVGIG (reference sequence). CDR3 size: 17 residues. Trimming took 1 base from V and 7 from J; bases not matched to a gene: 13. The CDR3 DNA follows: TGTGCCTGGAGTGGAGTCCCTAGCGGGGAGGGAGGCGGGGAGCTGTTTTTT. Its protein product is CAWSGVPSGEGGGELFF.

The chain uses TRBV6-5 and TRBJ2-5, with D possibly TRBD2 on 6 matching bases. Germline CDR1 is MNHEY and CDR2 is SVGAGI. The CDR3 is 12 residues long. V was clipped by 7 bases and J by 4 bases, with 10 bases between them. For the CDR3, the DNA is TGTGCCAGCACGAGGGGAGGAGAGACCCAGTACTTC. As protein: CASTRGGETQYF.

This clone was seen a handful of times. The chain couples TRBV11-3 to TRBJ2-2, with D possibly matching TRBD2 (6 bases). The CDR3 runs to 17 residues. Germline V gene sequence: CDR1 SGHNT, CDR2 YENEEA. Trimming removed 5 bases from V and 5 bases from J, with 21 bases in between. The chain's CDR3 is CASSPRDSDSGTGELFF. Here the CDR3 DNA reads TGTGCCAGCAGCCCTCGGGACTCCGACAGCGGTACCGGGGAGCTGTTTTTT.

This sequence joins TRBV6-2 or TRBV6-3 and TRBJ2-5, with D possibly TRBD2 on 6 matching bases. Trimming pared 2 bases from V and 0 bases from J, leaving 19 bases between. The CDR3 length is 18 residues. Germline V gene sequence: CDR1 MNHEY, CDR2 SVGEGT. CDR3 loop: CASSYPFKASDNQETQYF. CDR3 sequence (DNA): TGTGCCAGCAGTTACCCCTTCAAGGCTAGCGACAACCAAGAGACCCAGTACTTC.

The genes are TRBV2 and TRBJ2-1; 8 bases align to TRBD2. This CDR3 has 17 residues. J lost 4 bases, V lost 1 base, and 9 bases had no gene match. Germline V gene sequence: CDR1 SNHLY, CDR2 FYNNEI. CDR3 protein: CASSEGVETSDYNEQFF. CDR3 sequence (DNA): TGTGCCAGCAGTGAAGGAGTTGAGACTAGCGATTACAATGAGCAGTTCTTC. Supplemented by reference TRBV2 and TRBJ2-1, the full variable domain reads EPEVTQTPSHQVTQMGQEVILRCVPISNHLYFYWYRQILGQKVEFLVSFYNNEISEKSEIFDDQFSVERPDGSNFTLKIRSTKLEDSAMYFCASSEGVETSDYNEQFFGPGTRLTVL.

CDR3 DNA sequence: TGTGCCAGCAGCTTAGGGGGCAGCTCCTACGAGCAGTACTTC. Translated: CASSLGGSSYEQYF. This chain uses TRBV11-2 with TRBJ2-7; D is perhaps TRBD1 (5 bases). This CDR3 has 14 amino acids. The germline gives CDR1 SGHAT, CDR2 FQNNGV. V gave up 1 base and J gave up 0 bases, with 7 bases separating them.

V usage is TRBV6-5 and J usage is TRBJ1-6; D possibly corresponds to TRBD1 (6 bases). Germline values: CDR1 MNHEY, CDR2 SVGAGI. Deletions cut 5 bases from V and 7 bases from J, with 12 bases between. This CDR3 has 14 residues. CDR3 DNA: TGTGCCAGCAGTCTACAGGGCGGGAATTCACCCCTCCACTTT. This translates into CASSLQGGNSPLHF.

This chain joins TRBV9 and TRBJ1-1; 7 bases are shared with TRBD1. The CDR3 is made up of 14 amino acids. The germline gives CDR1 SGDLS, CDR2 YYNGEE. J gave up 1 base and V 0 bases, and 0 bases lay outside the gene matches. The CDR3 sequence: CASSVDRGNTEAFF. In nucleotides, the CDR3 is TGTGCCAGCAGCGTAGACAGGGGGAACACTGAAGCTTTCTTT.

The chain employs TRBV9 and TRBJ1-6; TRBD1 matches 9 bases. With 4 bases clipped from V and 6 bases from J, the junction kept 11 bases outside the gene matches. Germline V lookup: CDR1 SGDLS, CDR2 YYNGEE. CDR3 length: 17 residues. DNA of the CDR3: TGTGCCAGCAGCAGACAGACAGGGGGAATGGGTAATTCACCCCTCCACTTT. Its protein is CASSRQTGGMGNSPLHF.